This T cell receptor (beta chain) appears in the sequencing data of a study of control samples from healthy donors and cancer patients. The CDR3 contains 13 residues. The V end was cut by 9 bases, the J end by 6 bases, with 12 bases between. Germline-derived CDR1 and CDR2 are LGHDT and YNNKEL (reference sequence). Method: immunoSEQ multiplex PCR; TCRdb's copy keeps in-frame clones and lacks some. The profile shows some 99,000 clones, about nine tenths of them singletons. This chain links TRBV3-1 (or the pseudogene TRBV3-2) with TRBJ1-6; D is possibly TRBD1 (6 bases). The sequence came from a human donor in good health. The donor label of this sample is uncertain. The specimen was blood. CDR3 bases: TGTGCCAGTGTACAGGGCCTTAATTCACCCCTCCACTTT. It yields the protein CASVQGLNSPLHF.